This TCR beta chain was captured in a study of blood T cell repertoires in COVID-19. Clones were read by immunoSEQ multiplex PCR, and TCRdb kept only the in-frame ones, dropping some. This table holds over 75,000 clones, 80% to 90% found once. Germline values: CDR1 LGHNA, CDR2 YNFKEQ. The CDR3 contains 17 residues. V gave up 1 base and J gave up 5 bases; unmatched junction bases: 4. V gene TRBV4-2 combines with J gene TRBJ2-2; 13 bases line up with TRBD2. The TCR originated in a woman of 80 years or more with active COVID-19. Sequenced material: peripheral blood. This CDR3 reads CASSQGLAGGKTGELFF. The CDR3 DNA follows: TGTGCCAGCAGCCAAGGACTAGCGGGAGGAAAGACCGGGGAGCTGTTTTTT.